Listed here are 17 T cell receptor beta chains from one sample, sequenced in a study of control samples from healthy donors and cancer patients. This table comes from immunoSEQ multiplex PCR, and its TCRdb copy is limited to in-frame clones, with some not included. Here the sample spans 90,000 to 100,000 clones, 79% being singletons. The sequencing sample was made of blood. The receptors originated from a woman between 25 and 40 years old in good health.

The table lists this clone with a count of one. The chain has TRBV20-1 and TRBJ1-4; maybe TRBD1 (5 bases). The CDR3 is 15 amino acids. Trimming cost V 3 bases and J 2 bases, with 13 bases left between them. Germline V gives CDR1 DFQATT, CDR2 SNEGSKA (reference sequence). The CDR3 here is CSASLGLWTNEKLFF. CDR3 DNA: TGCAGTGCTAGTTTGGGGCTGTGGACTAATGAAAAACTGTTTTTT.

Written as DNA, the CDR3 is TGTGCCAGCAGCTTTGGGGGGCTGACAGATACGCAGTATTTT. It yields the protein CASSFGGLTDTQYF. V is TRBV11-1 and J is TRBJ2-3; D tentatively fits TRBD1 or TRBD2 (6 bases each). The V gene lost 3 bases and the J gene lost 3 bases, with 10 bases spanning the gap. The CDR3 sequence is 14 residues long. Germline assignment: CDR1 SGHAT and CDR2 FQDESV (reference sequence). Looking up the rest from reference TRBV11-1 and TRBJ2-3 gives the full variable domain: EAEVAQSPRYKITEKSQAVAFWCDPISGHATLYWYRQILGQGPELLVQFQDESVVDDSQLPKDRFSAERLKGVDSTLKIQPAELGDSAMYLCASSFGGLTDTQYFGPGTRLTVL.

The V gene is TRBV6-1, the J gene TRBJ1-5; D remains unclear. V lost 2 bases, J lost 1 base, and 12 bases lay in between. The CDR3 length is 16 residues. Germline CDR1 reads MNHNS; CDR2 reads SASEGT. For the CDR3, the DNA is TGTGCCAGCAGTGAACGATCCCCCGGAAGCAATCAGCCCCAGCATTTT. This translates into CASSERSPGSNQPQHF.

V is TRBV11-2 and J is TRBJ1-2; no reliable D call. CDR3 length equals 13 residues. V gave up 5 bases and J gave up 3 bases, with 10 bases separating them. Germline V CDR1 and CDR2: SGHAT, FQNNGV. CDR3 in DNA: TGTGCCAGCAGCCCGGGGAGCGACTATGGCTACACCTTC. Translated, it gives CASSPGSDYGYTF.

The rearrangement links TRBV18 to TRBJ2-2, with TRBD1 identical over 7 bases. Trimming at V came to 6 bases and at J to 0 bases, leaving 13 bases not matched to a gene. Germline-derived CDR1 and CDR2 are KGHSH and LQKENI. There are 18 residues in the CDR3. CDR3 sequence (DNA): TGTGCCAGCTCTTCTACCCCCCTGACAGGGCCGAACACCGGGGAGCTGTTTTTT. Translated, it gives CASSSTPLTGPNTGELFF.

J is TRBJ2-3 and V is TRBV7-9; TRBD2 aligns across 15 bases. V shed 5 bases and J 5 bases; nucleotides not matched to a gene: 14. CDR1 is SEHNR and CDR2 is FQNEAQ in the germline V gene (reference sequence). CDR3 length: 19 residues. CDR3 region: CASSRPGLAGGYYGDTQYF. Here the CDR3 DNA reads TGTGCCAGCAGCCGACCGGGACTAGCGGGGGGCTACTATGGAGATACGCAGTATTTT.

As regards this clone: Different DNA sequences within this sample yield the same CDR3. CDR3 in DNA: TGTGCCAGCGGACAGGGGGATCAGCCCCAGCATTTT. This codes for CASGQGDQPQHF. The V gene is TRBV2, the J gene TRBJ1-5, with 10 bases that match TRBD1. The CDR3 runs 12 residues. V dropped 8 bases and J dropped 5; count of bases not matched to a gene: 0. Germline V gives CDR1 SNHLY, CDR2 FYNNEI.

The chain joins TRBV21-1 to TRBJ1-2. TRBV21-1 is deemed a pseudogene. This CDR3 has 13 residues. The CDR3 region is CASIRGGGYGYTF. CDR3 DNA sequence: TGTGCCAGCATCCGAGGGGGGGGCTATGGCTACACCTTC.

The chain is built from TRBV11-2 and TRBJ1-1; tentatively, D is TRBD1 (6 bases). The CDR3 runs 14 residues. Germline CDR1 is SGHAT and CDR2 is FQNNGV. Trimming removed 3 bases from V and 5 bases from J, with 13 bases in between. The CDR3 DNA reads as TGTGCCAGCAGCTTTGGGGGGGCGGGGACTGAAGCTTTCTTT. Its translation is CASSFGGAGTEAFF. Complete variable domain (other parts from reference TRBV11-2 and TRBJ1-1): EAGVAQSPRYKIIEKRQSVAFWCNPISGHATLYWYQQILGQGPKLLIQFQNNGVVDDSQLPKDRFSAERLKGVDSTLKIQPAKLEDSAVYLCASSFGGAGTEAFFGQGTRLTVV.

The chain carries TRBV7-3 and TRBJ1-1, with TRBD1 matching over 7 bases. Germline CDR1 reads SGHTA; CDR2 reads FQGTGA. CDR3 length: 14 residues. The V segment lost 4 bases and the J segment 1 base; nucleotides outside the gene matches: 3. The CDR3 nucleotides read TGTGCCAGCAGCTCGGGACAGAGGAACACTGAAGCTTTCTTT. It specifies CASSSGQRNTEAFF. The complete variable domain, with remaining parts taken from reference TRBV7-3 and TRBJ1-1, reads GAGVSQTPSNKVTEKGKYVELRCDPISGHTALYWYRQSLGQGPEFLIYFQGTGAADDSGLPNDRFFAVRPEGSVSTLKIQRTERGDSAVYLCASSSGQRNTEAFFGQGTRLTVV.

CDR3 nucleotides: TGTGCCAGTAGTATAACACTCCAGCGGGGAGACTACGAGCAGTACTTC. Protein: CASSITLQRGDYEQYF. The chain has TRBV19 and TRBJ2-7; 7 bases are a match to TRBD2. Germline assignment: CDR1 LNHDA and CDR2 SQIVND (reference sequence). V trimming: 2 bases; J trimming: 3 bases; junction bases outside the gene matches: 10. The CDR3 is 16 amino acids.

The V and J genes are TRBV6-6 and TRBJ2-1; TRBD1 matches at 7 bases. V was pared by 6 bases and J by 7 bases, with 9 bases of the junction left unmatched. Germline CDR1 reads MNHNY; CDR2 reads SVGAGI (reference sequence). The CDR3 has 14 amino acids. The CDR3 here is CASSRQGTRNEQFF. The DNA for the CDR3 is TGTGCCAGCAGCAGACAGGGTACGCGGAATGAGCAGTTCTTC.

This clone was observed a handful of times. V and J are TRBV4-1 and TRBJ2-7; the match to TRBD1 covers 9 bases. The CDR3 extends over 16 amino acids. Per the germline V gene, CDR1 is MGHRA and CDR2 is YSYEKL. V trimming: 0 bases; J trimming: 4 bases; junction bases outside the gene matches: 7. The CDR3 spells CASSQEGTGYRYEQYF. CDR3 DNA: TGCGCCAGCAGCCAAGAGGGGACAGGGTATCGGTACGAGCAGTACTTC.

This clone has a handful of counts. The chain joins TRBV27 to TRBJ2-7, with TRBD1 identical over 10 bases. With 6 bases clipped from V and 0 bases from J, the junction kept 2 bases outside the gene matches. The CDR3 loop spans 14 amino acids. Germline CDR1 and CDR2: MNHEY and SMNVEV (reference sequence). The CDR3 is CASSRTGGSYEQYF. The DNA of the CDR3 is TGTGCCAGCAGCCGGACAGGGGGCTCCTACGAGCAGTACTTC.

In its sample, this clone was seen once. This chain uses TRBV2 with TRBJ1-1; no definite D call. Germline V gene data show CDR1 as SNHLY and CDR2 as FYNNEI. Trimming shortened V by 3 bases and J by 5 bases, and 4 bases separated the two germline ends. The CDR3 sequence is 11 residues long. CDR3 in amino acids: CASSDWTEAFF. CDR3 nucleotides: TGTGCCAGCAGTGATTGGACTGAAGCTTTCTTT.

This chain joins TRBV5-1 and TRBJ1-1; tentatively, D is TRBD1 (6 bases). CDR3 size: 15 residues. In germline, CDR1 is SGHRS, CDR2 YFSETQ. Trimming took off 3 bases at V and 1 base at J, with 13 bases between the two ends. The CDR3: CASSWGRGANTEAFF. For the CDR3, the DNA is TGCGCCAGCAGCTGGGGAAGGGGGGCGAACACTGAAGCTTTCTTT.

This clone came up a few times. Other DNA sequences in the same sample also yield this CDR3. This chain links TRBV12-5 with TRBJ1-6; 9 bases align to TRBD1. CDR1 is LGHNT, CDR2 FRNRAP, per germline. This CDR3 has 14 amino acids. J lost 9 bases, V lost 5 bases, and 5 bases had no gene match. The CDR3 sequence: CASGLQGAGSPLHF. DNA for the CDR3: TGTGCTAGTGGTCTACAGGGGGCGGGTTCACCCCTCCACTTT.